The table lists the clone carrying this T cell receptor beta chain with a few counts. Its antigen is unidentified. The CDR3 has 16 residues. The V and J ends lost 0 bases and 5 bases, in that order; junction bases with no gene match: 7. Looked up from germline, CDR1 is SGDLS and CDR2 is YYNGEE. This entry comes from a study of T cells in localized non-small cell lung cancer. Study outcomes and limitations: Adjacent lung was found to contain a median roughly 60 of the top 100 tumor clones. Longer overall survival was linked to higher blood T cell density. Sequence data derive from only one tumor region, so heterogeneity remains possible. Tumor trailed uninvolved adjacent lung in T cell clonality, which peaked there.

Assay: immunoSEQ multiplex PCR; the TCRdb copy retains only in-frame clones and omits some. The table includes 5,000 to 6,500 clones, approximately 40% detected once. The sequence was collected from a woman aged 35-75 years with stage II squamous cell lung carcinoma. The sequencing used lung tumor tissue, collected before any cancer treatment. This chain uses TRBV9 with TRBJ2-2; 7 nucleotides match TRBD2. CDR3 coding DNA: TGTGCCAGCAGCGTAGGAGTGGGGGGGAGGACCGGGGAGCTGTTTTTT. It codes for CASSVGVGGRTGELFF.